The 25 T cell receptor beta chains below were found in one sample sequenced in a study of regulatory T cells in long-lasting Graves disease. Time point given: newly diagnosed GD, antithyroid drugs for less than 3 months. Following extraction of RNA from PBMCs, that RNA was used to make the TCR library. Assembly of TCR beta libraries relied on iRepertoire HTBI primers together with Arm-PCR of CDR3 regions. TCRdb reprocessed the multiplex PCR reads with MiXCR, giving one entry per CDR3 protein. The sample includes about 470,000 distinct CDR3 sequences, 15% to 20% seen only once; the top ten take 9% to 15%. The sample was also reused in another study, on T cells in Graves' hyperthyroidism and ophthalmopathy.

The specimen was peripheral blood mononuclear cells (PBMCs), collected at new diagnosis, from a patient treated with antithyroid drugs. Receptor source: a man between 35 and 55 years old with Graves disease.

The chain joins TRBV5-1 to TRBJ2-1; weak D call: TRBD2 (7 bases). V was pared by 7 bases and J by 7 bases, with 15 bases between. This CDR3 spans 13 amino acids. Germline values: CDR1 SGHRS, CDR2 YFSETQ. CDR3 sequence: CASARGAGNEQFF. The CDR3 DNA reads as TGCGCCAGCGCCCGGGGGGCTGGAAATGAGCAGTTCTTC.

This clonotype showed up many times. The chain combines TRBV12-3 or TRBV12-4 with TRBJ2-1, with 10 positions matching TRBD2. The CDR3 is 16 residues long. The J segment lost 3 bases and the V segment lost 6 bases, leaving 8 bases of the junction unmatched. CDR3 nucleotide sequence: TGTGCCAGCAGCGAACAACTAGCGGGATACTACAATGAGCAGTTCTTC. It encodes CASSEQLAGYYNEQFF.

This clonotype has ten or more counts. The CDR3 spells CASSPPTVWGNTIYF. The DNA of the CDR3 is TGTGCCAGCAGTCCTCCGACAGTCTGGGGAAACACCATATATTTT. The rearrangement links TRBV28 to TRBJ1-3; possibly TRBD1 for D (5 bases). V gave up 5 bases and J gave up 4 bases, with 15 bases separating them. Germline V gene data show CDR1 as MDHEN and CDR2 as SYDVKM. This CDR3 has 15 amino acids. The whole variable domain, remainder taken from reference TRBV28 and TRBJ1-3, is DVKVTQSSRYLVKRTGEKVFLECVQDMDHENMFWYRQDPGLGLRLIYFSYDVKMKEKGDIPEGYSVSREKKERFSLILESASTNQTSMYLCASSPPTVWGNTIYFGEGSWLTVV.

The table lists this clonotype with many counts. This chain links TRBV28 with TRBJ2-7, with D possibly being TRBD1 or TRBD2 (5 bases each). Germline V gives CDR1 MDHEN, CDR2 SYDVKM. CDR3 size: 14 residues. Trimming left V 4 bases short and J 2 bases short, with 12 bases between. CDR3 coding DNA: TGTGCCAGCAGTTCTGGGACCTTAACCTACGAGCAGTACTTC. Its protein is CASSSGTLTYEQYF.

This sequence joins TRBV9 and TRBJ2-1; D is possibly TRBD2 (5 bases). The CDR3 sequence is 14 residues long. Looked up from germline, CDR1 is SGDLS and CDR2 is YYNGEE. Trimming pared 2 bases from V and 5 bases from J, leaving 11 bases between. The CDR3 region has the DNA TGTGCCAGCAGCGTCCAAAGCGGTAACAATGAGCAGTTCTTC. This translates into CASSVQSGNNEQFF.

This clonotype has at least ten counts. The chain carries TRBV12-3 or TRBV12-4 and TRBJ2-7, with TRBD1 matching over 8 bases. CDR3 length: 15 residues. The junction had 7 bases not matched to a gene; V was cut back by 1 base and J by 5 bases. The CDR3 sequence: CASSLGGQGTHEQYF. CDR3 DNA sequence: TGTGCCAGCAGTTTAGGCGGACAGGGAACCCACGAGCAGTACTTC.

The sample holds many counts of this clonotype. Germline and junction disagree at one end, which may indicate a read error. The rearrangement uses TRBV5-1 and TRBJ2-1; 10 bases are shared with TRBD2. This CDR3 spans 16 amino acids. The germline gives CDR1 SGHRS, CDR2 YFSETQ. CDR3 sequence: CASSLVLAGGDNEQFF. The CDR3 nucleotides read TGTGCCAGCAGCTTAGTTTTAGCGGGAGGAGACAATGAGCAGTTCTTC. The variable domain in full, completed from reference TRBV5-1 and TRBJ2-1, reads KAGVTQTPRYLIKTRGQQVTLSCSPISGHRSVSWYQQTPGQGLQFLFEYFSETQRNKGNFPGRFSGRQFSNSRSEMNVSTLELGDSALYLCASSLVLAGGDNEQFFGPGTRLTVL.

This clonotype was counted a few times. The CDR3 coding sequence is TGTGCCGTCCTCTTCGGGGGATCTGGAAACACCATATATTTT. Translation gives CAVLFGGSGNTIYF. The chain couples TRBV28 to TRBJ1-3, with D possibly being TRBD1 (5 bases). Trimming removed 11 bases from V and 1 base from J, with 15 bases in between. CDR1 is MDHEN, CDR2 SYDVKM, per germline. The CDR3 has 14 amino acids.

The chain employs TRBV10-3 and TRBJ1-2; 10 bases are shared with TRBD1. From germline, CDR1 is ENHRY and CDR2 SYGVKD. The CDR3 loop spans 13 amino acids. Germline trimming cut 6 bases from V and 3 bases from J; bases unmatched to any gene: 1. In nucleotides, the CDR3 is TGTGCCATCAGCGGGACAGGGGACTATGGCTACACCTTC. It encodes CAISGTGDYGYTF.

This clonotype was observed many times. The genes are TRBV28 and TRBJ2-3; D gene ambiguous. V was trimmed by 11 bases and J by 5 bases, leaving 11 bases between them. This CDR3 spans 11 amino acids. From germline, CDR1 is MDHEN and CDR2 SYDVKM. The DNA of the CDR3 is TGTGCCTCCCAGAGTGGAGATACGCAGTATTTT. It translates to CASQSGDTQYF.

In this sample, this clonotype turned up many times. In DNA form, the CDR3 reads TGCGCCAGCAGCCCTAGGGCTAGCGGGATATACGAGCAGTACTTC. Residues: CASSPRASGIYEQYF. The chain couples TRBV4-1 to TRBJ2-7; TRBD2 matches at 9 bases. V shed 4 bases, J shed 4 bases, and the junction held 8 bases outside the gene matches. The CDR3 covers 15 residues. Germline CDR1 is MGHRA and CDR2 is YSYEKL.

Regarding this clonotype: A much more abundant neighbour one base away suggests this may be a read error. The genes are TRBV6-5 and TRBJ2-5; the match to TRBD1 covers 9 bases. The V gene's germline CDR1 is MNHEY and CDR2 SVGAGI. The CDR3 consists of 17 residues. The CDR3 protein is CASSFTTGQGSQKTQYF. Written as DNA, the CDR3 is TGTGCCAGCAGTTTTACGACGGGACAGGGTAGCCAAAAGACCCAGTACTTC.

This clonotype has ten or more counts. The chain employs TRBV7-9 and TRBJ1-1, with D maybe TRBD1 (5 bases). The CDR3 loop spans 12 amino acids. Germline CDR1 is SEHNR and CDR2 is FQNEAQ (reference sequence). V was shortened by 5 bases and J by 7 bases, with 11 bases between the two germline ends. The CDR3 spells CASSGGGREAFF. CDR3 in DNA: TGTGCCAGCAGCGGCGGGGGTCGTGAAGCTTTCTTT. The full variable domain, with the rest looked up from reference TRBV7-9 and TRBJ1-1, is DTGVSQNPRHKITKRGQNVTFRCDPISEHNRLYWYRQTLGQGPEFLTYFQNEAQLEKSRLLSDRFSAERPKGSFSTLEIQRTEQGDSAMYLCASSGGGREAFFGQGTRLTVV.

This clonotype was counted at least ten times. The gene calls are TRBV18 and TRBJ1-1; D unclear. CDR3 length: 14 amino acids. Trimming removed 2 bases from V and 2 bases from J, with 9 bases in between. From germline, CDR1 is KGHSH and CDR2 LQKENI. CDR3: CASSPTQANTEAFF. The DNA for the CDR3 is TGTGCCAGCTCACCAACCCAGGCAAACACTGAAGCTTTCTTT.

This clonotype was observed many times. The chain carries TRBV28 and TRBJ2-3; the match to TRBD1 covers 7 bases. V lost 2 bases, J lost 1 base, and 6 bases stayed unmatched. CDR1 and CDR2 from the germline V gene are MDHEN and SYDVKM. The CDR3 spans 16 residues. CDR3 DNA sequence: TGTGCCAGCAGTTTAGACCTGCAGGGGGGCACAGATACGCAGTATTTT. Translation: CASSLDLQGGTDTQYF.

This clonotype was detected ten times or more. This chain joins TRBV28 and TRBJ2-7, with D perhaps matching TRBD2 (5 bases). Deletions cut 2 bases from V and 1 base from J, with 18 bases between. This CDR3 is built from 17 residues. Germline assignment: CDR1 MDHEN and CDR2 SYDVKM. The CDR3 sequence: CASSLPTWPGGSYEQYF. CDR3 DNA: TGTGCCAGCAGTTTACCGACGTGGCCAGGCGGGTCCTACGAGCAGTACTTC.

This clonotype was recorded at least ten times. The chain uses TRBV2 and TRBJ1-2; TRBD1 aligns across 11 bases. Germline V gene data show CDR1 as SNHLY and CDR2 as FYNNEI. This CDR3 is built from 13 residues. V gave up 6 bases and J gave up 7 bases; unmatched junction bases: 4. The CDR3 DNA follows: TGTGCCAGCAGAGGACAGGGGGCGGCTGGCTACACCTTC. Amino acid sequence: CASRGQGAAGYTF. The entire variable domain, with the rest obtained from reference TRBV2 and TRBJ1-2, is as follows: EPEVTQTPSHQVTQMGQEVILRCVPISNHLYFYWYRQILGQKVEFLVSFYNNEISEKSEIFDDQFSVERPDGSNFTLKIRSTKLEDSAMYFCASRGQGAAGYTFGSGTRLTVV.

For this clonotype: A read error likely explains this, since a far larger clone differs by one base. The chain couples TRBV30 to TRBJ2-1; D gene unclear. The J call is in doubt because the DNA end fits TRBJ2-7 better. The CDR3 has 13 amino acids. The germline CDR1 and CDR2 sequences are GTSNPN and SVGIG (reference sequence). CDR3: CAWSVGHGFEQYF. The CDR3 DNA follows: TGTGCCTGGAGTGTAGGGCATGGTTTCGAGCAGTACTTC.

Concerning this clonotype: A much larger clonotype is one base distant, so this may be a read error. The CDR3 sequence is CACSLAGEDEKLFF. The CDR3 DNA reads as TGCGCCTGCAGCTTGGCGGGGGAGGATGAAAAACTGTTTTTT. The chain links TRBV5-1 to TRBJ1-4, with D tentatively TRBD1 (5 bases). The germline gives CDR1 SGHRS, CDR2 YFSETQ. The CDR3 loop spans 14 amino acids.

The V gene is TRBV20-1, the J gene TRBJ1-6; D uncertain. CDR3 size: 13 residues. Germline CDR1 reads DFQATT; CDR2 reads SNEGSKA (reference sequence). V was cut by 6 bases and J by 4 bases, with 10 bases left in between. The CDR3 DNA is TGCAGTGCCCCGGACTTGTATAATTCACCCCTCCACTTT. Residues: CSAPDLYNSPLHF.

The rearrangement joins TRBV5-1 to TRBJ2-1; 8 bases fit TRBD2. The CDR3 contains 17 residues. The V segment lost 1 base and the J segment 2 bases; nucleotides outside the gene matches: 8. Germline lookup yields CDR1 SGHRS and CDR2 YFSETQ. For the CDR3, the DNA is TGCGCCAGCAGCTTGTCCCCTAGCGGGCTAACCTACAATGAGCAGTTCTTC. It encodes CASSLSPSGLTYNEQFF.

This clonotype was seen ten or more times. The rearrangement joins TRBV12-3 or TRBV12-4 to TRBJ1-6; perhaps TRBD1 as D (6 bases). CDR3 size: 18 residues. The germline V and J ends were trimmed by 0 bases and 1 base, with 13 bases remaining between them. The DNA of the CDR3 is TGTGCCAGCAGTTTAGCGGGCAGGGGTGGGTCCTATAATTCACCCCTCCACTTT. Residues: CASSLAGRGGSYNSPLHF.

At least ten counts were recorded for this clonotype. The CDR3 sequence: CASSFPSGDTDTQYF. The CDR3, as DNA: TGCGCCAGCAGCTTCCCTAGCGGGGACACAGATACGCAGTATTTT. This sequence joins TRBV5-1 and TRBJ2-3; TRBD2 matches at 9 bases. With V trimmed by 2 bases and J by 2 bases, 3 bases remained unmatched. From germline, CDR1 is SGHRS and CDR2 YFSETQ. The CDR3 has 15 amino acids.

This clonotype was recorded a few times. V is TRBV11-3 and J is TRBJ2-3, with 10 bases that match TRBD2. Per germline, CDR1 SGHNT and CDR2 YENEEA. CDR3 length: 17 residues. Trimming took 2 bases from V and 4 from J; bases not matched to a gene: 9. The CDR3 DNA is TGTGCCAGCAGCTTACCCCCTAGCGGGAGAACGGCAGATACGCAGTATTTT. It yields the protein CASSLPPSGRTADTQYF.

In this sample, this clonotype turned up many times. The V and J genes are TRBV6-9 and TRBJ2-1; 7 positions match TRBD2. The CDR3 consists of 15 residues. V shed 3 bases and J 5 bases; nucleotides not matched to a gene: 7. Per the germline V gene, CDR1 is MNHGY and CDR2 is SVAAGI. This CDR3 is CASSYSGLGNNEQFF. The CDR3 DNA follows: TGTGCCAGCAGTTACTCAGGACTAGGCAACAATGAGCAGTTCTTC.